This TCR beta chain came from a study of cytomegalovirus exposure and HLA in healthy donors. It was with 60 Vbeta and 13 Jbeta primers that the PCR ran. Data came from immunoSEQ multiplex PCR; TCRdb stores just in-frame clones and leaves some out. The sample lists 150,000 to 200,000 clones, roughly 85% occurring once. The receptor was isolated from a man between 18 and 29 years old in good health and CMV-seropositive. The sequencing sample was made of PBMCs.

CDR3 amino acids: CAISEPQGSQPQHF. The DNA for the CDR3 is TGTGCCATCAGTGAGCCTCAGGGTAGTCAGCCCCAGCATTTT. V gene TRBV10-3 combines with J gene TRBJ1-5; maybe TRBD1 (5 bases). Trimming pared 2 bases from V and 6 bases from J, leaving 11 bases between. This CDR3 contains 14 residues. Germline lookup yields CDR1 ENHRY and CDR2 SYGVKD.